This entry lists 32 T cell receptor beta chains sequenced from one sample in a study of T cell responses to AZD1222 COVID-19 vaccine. TCRdb's copy holds only in-frame clones and misses some; the assay was immunoSEQ multiplex PCR. This table holds roughly 100,000 clones, around 90% found once. The sample here was peripheral blood, taken on day 0 of AZD1222 vaccination. The source is an adult in good health.

This sequence joins TRBV7-2 and TRBJ2-1, with TRBD2 matching 11 bases. CDR1 SGHTA and CDR2 FQGNSA come from the germline V gene. The junction had 11 bases not matched to a gene; V was cut back by 1 base and J by 12 bases. The CDR3 extends over 16 amino acids. Here the CDR3 DNA reads TGTGCCAGCAGCTTAGGTTTGGGTACTAGCGGGAGTGTGCAGTTCTTC. Residues: CASSLGLGTSGSVQFF.

The chain combines TRBV27 with TRBJ2-3; TRBD2 aligns across 9 bases. The CDR3 totals 15 residues. Per the germline V gene, CDR1 is MNHEY and CDR2 is SMNVEV (reference sequence). The V segment lost 3 bases and the J segment 2 bases; nucleotides outside the gene matches: 3. In DNA form, the CDR3 reads TGTGCCAGCAGTTTCACTAGCGGGCCCACAGATACGCAGTATTTT. Protein product: CASSFTSGPTDTQYF.

This chain uses TRBV28 with TRBJ1-1, with no clear D. CDR3 length equals 13 residues. V shed 3 bases and J shed 3 bases, with 8 bases lying between them. In germline, CDR1 is MDHEN, CDR2 SYDVKM. The CDR3 loop reads CASSFSRDTEAFF. Written as DNA, the CDR3 is TGTGCCAGCAGTTTCTCGCGGGACACTGAAGCTTTCTTT. Using reference TRBV28 and TRBJ1-1 for the parts outside the CDR3, the full variable domain is DVKVTQSSRYLVKRTGEKVFLECVQDMDHENMFWYRQDPGLGLRLIYFSYDVKMKEKGDIPEGYSVSREKKERFSLILESASTNQTSMYLCASSFSRDTEAFFGQGTRLTVV.

This clone appeared a single time. The V call is TRBV5-1, the J call TRBJ1-3; possibly TRBD1 for D (6 bases). Trimming took 6 bases from V and 2 from J, leaving 12 bases between them. The length of the CDR3 is 14 residues. Germline V CDR1 and CDR2: SGHRS, YFSETQ. CDR3 amino acids: CASKEGGPGNTIYF. DNA for the CDR3: TGCGCCAGCAAAGAGGGGGGGCCTGGAAACACCATATATTTT.

The V call is TRBV19, the J call TRBJ1-2; perhaps TRBD1 as D (6 bases). V dropped 1 base and J dropped 1 base, with 7 bases sitting between them. The CDR3 contains 14 residues. The germline V gene has CDR1 LNHDA and CDR2 SQIVND (reference sequence). The CDR3: CASSIGQDNYGYTF. CDR3 sequence (DNA): TGTGCCAGTAGTATAGGACAGGATAACTATGGCTACACCTTC.

The V call is TRBV7-8, the J call TRBJ2-3; D gene unclear. The CDR3 has 13 amino acids. The V end lost 3 bases, the J end lost 4 bases, and 8 bases lay between the germline ends. Germline V gives CDR1 SGHVS, CDR2 FQNEAQ. Here the CDR3 DNA reads TGTGCCAGCAGCTTTACCGAGGCAGATACGCAGTATTTT. Its translation: CASSFTEADTQYF.

The rearrangement joins TRBV19 to TRBJ2-3; 10 nucleotides match TRBD2. Unmatched junction bases numbered 6, after V lost 8 bases and J lost 1 base. This CDR3 region has 15 residues. Germline values: CDR1 LNHDA, CDR2 SQIVND (reference sequence). CDR3 protein: CASSHSGGGTDTQYF. The DNA for the CDR3 is TGTGCCAGTTCACACAGCGGGGGGGGCACAGATACGCAGTATTTT.

The chain joins TRBV7-2 to TRBJ1-1; 8 bases map to TRBD1. The CDR3 consists of 14 residues. V trimming: 0 bases; J trimming: 6 bases; junction bases outside the gene matches: 3. The germline CDR1 and CDR2 sequences are SGHTA and FQGNSA. CDR3 sequence (DNA): TGTGCCAGCAGCTTAGCGGACAGGGAGGCTGAAGCTTTCTTT. Residues: CASSLADREAEAFF.

This clone was found once. CDR3 region: CASSQVSGSRETQYF. The CDR3 DNA sequence: TGTGCCAGCAGCCAAGTTAGCGGGAGCAGGGAGACCCAGTACTTC. This chain uses TRBV4-2 with TRBJ2-5, with 9 bases that match TRBD2. In germline, CDR1 is LGHNA, CDR2 YNFKEQ. This CDR3 is 15 amino acids long. V dropped 1 base and J dropped 5; count of bases not matched to a gene: 5.

This rearrangement joins TRBV5-1 to TRBJ1-1; TRBD1 might be the D (5 bases). The CDR3 is 13 amino acids. Per germline, CDR1 SGHRS and CDR2 YFSETQ. Trimming removed 6 bases at V and 3 bases at J, with 12 bases between. CDR3 nucleotide sequence: TGCGCCAGCACCGAGGGGCCCGACACTGAAGCTTTCTTT. This translates into CASTEGPDTEAFF.

This sequence joins TRBV30 and TRBJ2-7; 9 positions match TRBD1. The V gene end was trimmed by 3 bases and the J gene end by 2 bases; junction bases not matched to a gene: 5. This CDR3 spans 14 amino acids. The germline gives CDR1 GTSNPN, CDR2 SVGIG (reference sequence). CDR3 sequence reads: CAWRPGQGTYEQYF. The CDR3 bases are TGTGCCTGGAGGCCGGGACAGGGCACCTACGAGCAGTACTTC. The variable domain in full, completed from reference TRBV30 and TRBJ2-7, reads SQTIHQWPATLVQPVGSPLSLECTVEGTSNPNLYWYRQAAGRGLQLLFYSVGIGQISSEVPQNLSASRPQDRQFILSSKKLLLSDSGFYLCAWRPGQGTYEQYFGPGTRLTVT.

The chain recombines TRBV4-3 with TRBJ2-1; the match to TRBD2 covers 9 bases. CDR3 length: 18 residues. J was trimmed by 10 bases and V by 3 bases; bases with no gene match: 19. Germline-derived CDR1 and CDR2 are LGHNA and YSLEER. The CDR3 sequence is CASSHHTLRREGPREQFF. The CDR3 bases are TGCGCCAGCAGCCACCATACTCTCAGGCGGGAGGGCCCTCGGGAGCAGTTCTTC.

The chain carries TRBV19 and TRBJ2-4; D call uncertain. Germline CDR1 LNHDA, CDR2 SQIVND (reference sequence). This CDR3 is 13 amino acids long. V lost 1 base and J lost 5, with 6 bases in between. The DNA for the CDR3 is TGTGCCAGTAGTATAGCGGTCGAAAACATTCAGTACTTC. Translated: CASSIAVENIQYF.

This chain links TRBV6-5 with TRBJ2-7; no definite D call. The germline V and J ends were trimmed by 0 bases and 6 bases, with 9 bases remaining between them. The CDR3 runs to 13 residues. CDR1 and CDR2 (germline): MNHEY, SVGAGI. CDR3 region: CASSYSDTGEQYF. CDR3 in DNA: TGTGCCAGCAGTTACTCGGATACCGGCGAGCAGTACTTC.

The chain carries TRBV12-3 or TRBV12-4 and TRBJ2-1, with D perhaps matching TRBD1 or TRBD2 (6 bases each). This CDR3 is built from 12 residues. V lost 3 bases and J 10 bases, leaving 10 bases between the germline ends. The CDR3 nucleotides read TGTGCCAGCAGTTTCCGGGGGCCAGAGCAGTTCTTC. Amino acid sequence: CASSFRGPEQFF.

The genes are TRBV7-2 and TRBJ2-1, with a possible D match to TRBD2 (5 bases). V shed 5 bases and J shed 6 bases, with 29 bases lying between them. The CDR3 has 19 amino acids. Germline CDR1 is SGHTA and CDR2 is FQGNSA. CDR3 nucleotide sequence: TGTGCCAGCAGCCTCCCCTGGGGAGCGGCGGCCGAACAACGCAATGAGCAGTTCTTC. Translating gives CASSLPWGAAAEQRNEQFF.

The gene calls are TRBV4-3 and TRBJ2-2; D possibly uses TRBD1 or TRBD2 (5 bases each). V lost 0 bases to trimming and J lost 0 bases, with 11 bases between them. The CDR3 extends over 17 amino acids. Germline V gene lookup returns CDR1 LGHNA and CDR2 YSLEER. The CDR3 bases are TGCGCCAGCAGCCAAGAAACTAGAGGGGCGAACACCGGGGAGCTGTTTTTT. Amino acids: CASSQETRGANTGELFF.

V gene TRBV11-2 combines with J gene TRBJ2-1; TRBD1 might be the D (5 bases). V was shortened by 5 bases and J by 0 bases, with 11 bases between the two germline ends. The CDR3 spans 15 residues. CDR1 SGHAT and CDR2 FQNNGV come from the germline V gene. CDR3: CASSRLRGSYNEQFF. CDR3 coding DNA: TGTGCCAGCAGCCGCCTAAGGGGCTCCTACAATGAGCAGTTCTTC.

V usage is TRBV27 and J usage is TRBJ1-6; TRBD1 is a possible D gene (5 bases). V lost 0 bases and J lost 7, with 10 bases in between. From germline, CDR1 is MNHEY and CDR2 SMNVEV (reference sequence). The CDR3 length is 15 residues. CDR3 in DNA: TGTGCCAGCAGTTTATCGGGGGGGGTCAATTCACCCCTCCACTTT. Its protein is CASSLSGGVNSPLHF.

The chain carries TRBV28 and TRBJ2-5, with 7 bases aligning to TRBD1. The CDR3 extends over 14 amino acids. In germline, CDR1 is MDHEN, CDR2 SYDVKM. J gave up 5 bases and V 8 bases, and 11 bases lay outside the gene matches. The CDR3 is CASYSHRGFETQYF. CDR3 coding DNA: TGTGCCAGCTATTCACACAGGGGTTTCGAGACCCAGTACTTC. Supplemented by reference TRBV28 and TRBJ2-5, the full variable domain reads DVKVTQSSRYLVKRTGEKVFLECVQDMDHENMFWYRQDPGLGLRLIYFSYDVKMKEKGDIPEGYSVSREKKERFSLILESASTNQTSMYLCASYSHRGFETQYFGPGTRLLVL.

The chain couples TRBV7-8 to TRBJ2-1, with D possibly matching TRBD1 (6 bases). Looked up from germline, CDR1 is SGHVS and CDR2 is FQNEAQ. Between the trimmed V and J ends, which lost 1 base and 7 bases, there was a span of 11 bases. CDR3 length: 14 amino acids. In DNA form, the CDR3 reads TGTGCCAGCAGCTTAGTAGGGGGAGAGAATGAGCAGTTCTTC. It codes for CASSLVGGENEQFF.

The chain is built from TRBV28 and TRBJ2-5; 10 positions match TRBD2. Germline CDR1 and CDR2: MDHEN and SYDVKM. CDR3 length equals 15 residues. Unmatched junction bases numbered 9, after V lost 7 bases and J lost 4 bases. The CDR3 protein is CASTDTSGVGETQYF. CDR3 DNA sequence: TGTGCCAGCACCGATACTAGCGGGGTCGGAGAGACCCAGTACTTC.

The J gene is TRBJ2-5, the V gene TRBV5-4; unclear D gene. Deletions cut 4 bases from V and 6 bases from J, with 13 bases between. Germline CDR1 SGHNT, CDR2 YYREEE (reference sequence). This CDR3 region has 13 residues. The CDR3 reads CASSRDGWQTQYF. The CDR3 nucleotides read TGTGCCAGCAGCCGTGACGGGTGGCAGACCCAGTACTTC.

This clone was recorded only once. The J gene is TRBJ1-6, the V gene TRBV28, with D unresolved. V lost 5 bases, J lost 8 bases, and 7 bases lay in between. This CDR3 has 12 amino acids. From germline, CDR1 is MDHEN and CDR2 SYDVKM. The DNA of the CDR3 is TGTGCCAGCAGTCCCCCGTATTCACCCCTCCACTTT. Residues: CASSPPYSPLHF.

This clone was seen more than once but under ten times. This chain links TRBV14 with TRBJ2-3; the D call may be TRBD1 or TRBD2 (5 bases each). This CDR3 spans 15 amino acids. V lost 2 bases, J lost 4 bases, and 13 bases lay in between. CDR1 is SGHDN and CDR2 is FVKESK in the germline V gene. CDR3 loop: CASSQLGVGADTQYF. DNA for the CDR3: TGTGCCAGCAGCCAATTGGGGGTCGGGGCAGATACGCAGTATTTT.

The V gene is TRBV27, the J gene TRBJ2-7; D is possibly TRBD2 (5 bases). With 3 bases removed from V and 7 bases from J, the gap between germline ends came to 19 bases. The germline V gene encodes CDR1 MNHEY and CDR2 SMNVEV (reference sequence). The CDR3 spans 15 residues. Here the CDR3 DNA reads TGTGCCAGCAGTTTCAGGTCTAGCAGTTTAGGGGAGCAGTACTTC. It codes for CASSFRSSSLGEQYF.

This chain joins TRBV7-8 and TRBJ2-7; the match to TRBD1 covers 9 bases. CDR1 and CDR2 (germline): SGHVS, FQNEAQ. The trim removed 0 bases at V and 3 bases at J, leaving 3 bases unmatched. This CDR3 is built from 15 residues. This CDR3 reads CASSLAGTGIYEQYF. The DNA for the CDR3 is TGTGCCAGCAGCTTAGCCGGGACAGGGATCTACGAGCAGTACTTC.

The V and J genes are TRBV6-5 and TRBJ1-5, with D perhaps TRBD1 (5 bases). Germline V gene data show CDR1 as MNHEY and CDR2 as SVGAGI. Trimming shortened V by 0 bases and J by 7 bases, and 7 bases separated the two germline ends. This CDR3 is built from 13 residues. The CDR3 region has the DNA TGTGCCAGCAGTTACTCAGGGGACCAGCCCCAGCATTTT. Amino acids: CASSYSGDQPQHF.

V is TRBV23-1 and J is TRBJ2-4; 9 bases fit TRBD1. TRBV23-1 qualifies as an ORF whose function is uncertain. V was clipped by 4 bases and J by 3 bases; unmatched bases: 7. The CDR3 runs 16 residues. CDR3: CASSRPTGGVKNIQYF. Here the CDR3 DNA reads TGCGCCAGCAGTCGCCCGACAGGGGGTGTCAAAAACATTCAGTACTTC.

The chain recombines TRBV28 with TRBJ1-5; TRBD1 matches 8 bases. Trimming at V came to 1 base and at J to 6 bases, leaving 2 bases not matched to a gene. This CDR3 region has 14 residues. In germline, CDR1 is MDHEN, CDR2 SYDVKM. The CDR3 bases are TGTGCCAGCAGTTTATCAGGGGGCTTTCAGCCCCAGCATTTT. Protein: CASSLSGGFQPQHF.

The V gene is TRBV11-3, the J gene TRBJ2-3; no firm D call. The ends were cut back, 5 bases at V and 0 bases at J, with 9 bases in the middle. This CDR3 is built from 14 residues. Germline-derived CDR1 and CDR2 are SGHNT and YENEEA. CDR3 sequence: CASSPRTSTDTQYF. The CDR3 nucleotides read TGTGCCAGCAGCCCCCGGACGAGCACAGATACGCAGTATTTT.

The genes are TRBV5-1 and TRBJ1-2, with 7 bases lining up with TRBD1. CDR1 SGHRS and CDR2 YFSETQ come from the germline V gene. CDR3 size: 15 residues. Germline trimming cut 3 bases from V and 7 bases from J; bases unmatched to any gene: 12. The chain's CDR3 is CASSSNWDSLSGYTF. DNA of the CDR3: TGCGCCAGCAGCTCAAACTGGGACAGTCTGTCTGGCTACACCTTC.